The rows below give T cell receptor beta chains drawn from one sample of a study of cytomegalovirus exposure and HLA in healthy donors. Here immunoSEQ multiplex PCR was the method, and the copy in TCRdb shows in-frame clones only, minus some. Of under 110,000 clones in the sample, roughly 75% were seen once. The sample consisted of PBMCs. These TCRs come from a middle-aged man in good health and CMV-seronegative. Each CDR3 is given with its conserved first and last residue. The D gene is left open where the match is weak. The size of a clone is reported for some rows only, either as once, few or many, or as a class for expanded clones.

CDR3nt | CDR3aa | j_gene | abundance | d_gene | v_gene
TGTGCCAGCAGCCTAACCCAGGACAGGGGGCCCGACTCCTACGAGCAGTACTTC | CASSLTQDRGPDSYEQYF | TRBJ2-7 | NA | TRBD1 | TRBV4-2
TGTGCCAGTAGTATCTTATCGGGACAGGGATATGGTAGCACTGAAGCTTTCTTT | CASSILSGQGYGSTEAFF | TRBJ1-1 | NA | TRBD1 | TRBV19
TGCGCCAGCAGCCCTCGGCAGGGGCCAGATACGCAGTATTTT | CASSPRQGPDTQYF | TRBJ2-3 | NA | NA | TRBV4-1
TGTGCCAGCAGCCCTCCGACTAGCGGGGGCACAGATACGCAGTATTTT | CASSPPTSGGTDTQYF | TRBJ2-3 | NA | TRBD2 | TRBV6-6
TGCGCCAGCAGCTCCAACTCTGCGGGGGGGCAAGAGACCCAGTACTTC | CASSSNSAGGQETQYF | TRBJ2-5 | few | TRBD2 | TRBV5-1
TGTGCCAGCAGCGTAGGAATGTCGGGGTTTGGAGAAAAACTGTTTTTT | CASSVGMSGFGEKLFF | TRBJ1-4 | few | NA | TRBV9
TGTGCCAGCAGCTTAGCCGTGTACAATGAGCAGTTCTTC | CASSLAVYNEQFF | TRBJ2-1 | few | NA | TRBV7-6
TGCGCCAGCAGCCGACGGGGGGAAGCGGGGGCCCCTCGTCCCTTCTACGAGCAGTACTTC | CASSRRGEAGAPRPFYEQYF | TRBJ2-7 | NA | TRBD2 | TRBV5-1
TGTGCCAGCTCCCCCACTAGCGGGGACAATGAGCAGTTCTTC | CASSPTSGDNEQFF | TRBJ2-1 | NA | TRBD2 | TRBV18
TGTGCCAGCTCACCGAGGACAGGGGTTGACGAGCAGTACTTC | CASSPRTGVDEQYF | TRBJ2-7 | NA | TRBD1 | TRBV18
TGTGCCACCAGCCGGACTAGCGGGGGGGCTGAGCAGTTCTTC | CATSRTSGGAEQFF | TRBJ2-1 | NA | TRBD2 | TRBV15
TGTGCCAGCAGGGTGACAGCTAGCACAGATACGCAGTATTTT | CASRVTASTDTQYF | TRBJ2-3 | NA | NA | TRBV6-5
TGTGCCAGCAGTCAACTAGTGGACACCGGGGAGCTGTTTTTT | CASSQLVDTGELFF | TRBJ2-2 | NA | NA | TRBV6-6
TGTGCCAGCAGTGAACGGGACAGCTCCTATAATTCACCCCTCCACTTT | CASSERDSSYNSPLHF | TRBJ1-6 | NA | TRBD1 | TRBV2
TGTGCCAGCAGTGAATTGCAGCGGAAGGTTACCGGGGAGCTGTTTTTT | CASSELQRKVTGELFF | TRBJ2-2 | NA | NA | TRBV6-1
TGTGCCAGCAGCCCAAATCTTTCCGGGAATGAGCAGTTCTTC | CASSPNLSGNEQFF | TRBJ2-1 | NA | NA | TRBV7-3
TGTGCCAGCAGTGAAGCGGGGGGTCCCGAGCAGTACTTC | CASSEAGGPEQYF | TRBJ2-7 | NA | NA | TRBV6-1
TGTGCCAGCAGTGGTACAAAGAACACCGGGGAGCTGTTTTTT | CASSGTKNTGELFF | TRBJ2-2 | NA | NA | TRBV28
TGTGCCAGCTCACCGCAACAGGGCACAGATACGCAGTATTTT | CASSPQQGTDTQYF | TRBJ2-3 | NA | NA | TRBV18
TGTGCCAGCAGCTGGGGACAGGGGGCGACCGGGGAGCTGTTTTTT | CASSWGQGATGELFF | TRBJ2-2 | once | TRBD1 | TRBV5-8
TGTGCCAGCAGTGAGACCACAGGGGTCGGGGAAAAACTGTTTTTT | CASSETTGVGEKLFF | TRBJ1-4 | NA | TRBD1 | TRBV2
TGTGCCAGCAGGCTTACTAGCACCGGGGAGCTGTTTTTT | CASRLTSTGELFF | TRBJ2-2 | NA | NA | TRBV5-8
TGTGCCAGCAGCTTAAGACAGGCCTCCTATAATTCACCCCTCCACTTT | CASSLRQASYNSPLHF | TRBJ1-6 | NA | NA | TRBV11-2
TGTGCCAGCATCGGCAGGGCCGTCAGAAACACCGGGGAGCTGTTTTTT | CASIGRAVRNTGELFF | TRBJ2-2 | few | NA | TRBV6-6